The 26 T cell receptor beta chains listed next were all sequenced from one sample in a study of cytomegalovirus exposure and HLA in healthy donors. The PCR ran on 60 Vbeta and 13 Jbeta primers. Data came from immunoSEQ multiplex PCR; TCRdb stores just in-frame clones and leaves some out. This sample has 130,000 to 150,000 clones, with over 65% found just once. Sequences were obtained from PBMCs. All receptors derive from a man aged 40-50 years in good health and CMV-seropositive.

V and J are TRBV5-1 and TRBJ1-1, with D possibly matching TRBD1 (5 bases). CDR3 length equals 15 residues. Trimming took 4 bases from V and 1 from J, leaving 14 bases between them. The germline V gene encodes CDR1 SGHRS and CDR2 YFSETQ. CDR3 amino acids: CASSMTTQGNTEAFF. As DNA, the CDR3 is TGCGCCAGCAGCATGACAACCCAGGGGAACACTGAAGCTTTCTTT.

The chain employs TRBV6-5 and TRBJ1-1; the D is unclear. The germline V gene has CDR1 MNHEY and CDR2 SVGAGI. V was clipped by 0 bases and J by 0 bases, with 8 bases between them. CDR3 length: 15 residues. CDR3 sequence: CASSYSILVNTEAFF. CDR3 DNA: TGTGCCAGCAGTTACTCCATACTGGTGAACACTGAAGCTTTCTTT.

CDR3 bases: TGCAGTGCTGGGGAGAGGGCTGAAGCTTTCTTT. Translating it yields CSAGERAEAFF. This chain connects TRBV20-1 to TRBJ1-1; no clear D gene. The CDR3 runs to 11 residues. With 5 bases removed from V and 6 bases from J, the gap between germline ends came to 10 bases. Germline CDR1 DFQATT, CDR2 SNEGSKA (reference sequence).

J is TRBJ2-1 and V is TRBV30; TRBD2 matches at 14 bases. Germline V gene lookup returns CDR1 GTSNPN and CDR2 SVGIG (reference sequence). The CDR3 is made up of 15 amino acids. V shed 1 base, J shed 5 bases, and the junction held 1 base outside the gene matches. The CDR3 coding sequence is TGTGCCTGGAGTGGGACTAGCGGGAGGAACAATGAGCAGTTCTTC. Protein sequence: CAWSGTSGRNNEQFF.

The rearrangement uses TRBV21-1 and TRBJ1-6; TRBD1 is the table's D call and was not checked against the DNA. TRBV21-1 is a recognized pseudogene. The CDR3 totals 9 residues. The CDR3 nucleotides read TGTACAGGTAATTCACCCCTCCACTTT. Residues: CTGNSPLHF.

The chain employs TRBV4-1 and TRBJ2-5, with D perhaps matching TRBD2 (6 bases). V was clipped by 1 base and J by 5 bases, with 14 bases between them. The germline V gene has CDR1 MGHRA and CDR2 YSYEKL. The CDR3 loop spans 15 amino acids. The chain's CDR3 is CASSQAHSGGETQYF. The CDR3 DNA sequence: TGCGCCAGCAGCCAAGCCCACAGTGGAGGGGAGACCCAGTACTTC.

The CDR3 sequence: CASSRGLVSYNEQFF. The CDR3 region has the DNA TGTGCCAGCAGTCGCGGACTAGTCTCCTACAATGAGCAGTTCTTC. The chain couples TRBV7-2 to TRBJ2-1; 7 positions match TRBD2. CDR3 size: 15 residues. CDR1 SGHTA and CDR2 FQGNSA come from the germline V gene. V was pared by 6 bases and J by 0 bases, with 5 bases of the junction left unmatched.

CDR3 region: CASSLGGGNTEAFF. The CDR3 DNA reads TGTGCCAGCAGCTTAGGGGGGGGAAACACTGAAGCTTTCTTT. The chain carries TRBV11-3 and TRBJ1-1, with D possibly being TRBD1 (5 bases). CDR3 size: 14 residues. V was pared by 1 base and J by 2 bases, with 8 bases between. CDR1 SGHNT and CDR2 YENEEA come from the germline V gene.

The chain links TRBV5-1 to TRBJ1-3; D not certain. The CDR3 has 15 residues. Germline CDR1 reads SGHRS; CDR2 reads YFSETQ. The V gene lost 0 bases and the J gene lost 1 base, with 8 bases spanning the gap. CDR3 DNA: TGCGCCAGCAGCTTGGATCCTACTTCTGGAAACACCATATATTTT. The encoded protein is CASSLDPTSGNTIYF.

J is TRBJ2-5 and V is TRBV11-1; 12 nucleotides line up with TRBD1. Germline V gives CDR1 SGHAT, CDR2 FQDESV (reference sequence). Trimming removed 2 bases from V and 11 bases from J; junction bases left unmatched: 9. The CDR3 totals 15 residues. The CDR3 sequence is CASSLPGQGAREQYF. The CDR3 DNA is TGTGCCAGCAGCTTACCGGGACAGGGGGCAAGGGAGCAGTACTTC.

J is TRBJ1-2 and V is TRBV5-3; D is unresolved. TRBV5-3 is annotated as an ORF whose role is uncertain. The germline V and J ends were trimmed by 2 bases and 0 bases, with 8 bases remaining between them. This CDR3 is 14 amino acids long. Written as DNA, the CDR3 is TGTGCCAGAAGCTTCCGGGTTCCTAACTATGGCTACACCTTC. Protein: CARSFRVPNYGYTF.

The chain is built from TRBV19 and TRBJ1-2; 11 bases map to TRBD1. The CDR3 extends over 14 amino acids. The germline V gene has CDR1 LNHDA and CDR2 SQIVND (reference sequence). J gave up 4 bases and V 4 bases, and 2 bases lay outside the gene matches. The CDR3 bases are TGTGCCAGTAGTACCGGACAGGGGGCCTATGGCTACACCTTC. This encodes CASSTGQGAYGYTF. The whole variable domain, remainder taken from reference TRBV19 and TRBJ1-2, is DGGITQSPKYLFRKEGQNVTLSCEQNLNHDAMYWYRQDPGQGLRLIYYSQIVNDFQKGDIAEGYSVSREKKESFPLTVTSAQKNPTAFYLCASSTGQGAYGYTFGSGTRLTVV.

The CDR3 is CASSLNPDRVVHGYTF. The CDR3 nucleotides read TGTGCCAGCAGCTTAAACCCGGACAGGGTTGTCCATGGCTACACCTTC. The chain combines TRBV7-2 with TRBJ1-2; 8 bases line up with TRBD1. The CDR3 covers 16 residues. Germline assignment: CDR1 SGHTA and CDR2 FQGNSA. V lost 2 bases, J lost 6 bases, and 11 bases stayed unmatched.

This clone was seen once. The junction departs from the called germline gene at one end, perhaps through a read error. This sequence joins TRBV7-3 and TRBJ2-1; no definite D call. CDR3 length equals 15 residues. Germline V gene lookup returns CDR1 SGHTA and CDR2 FQGTGA. CDR3 in amino acids: CSSSFGLSSYNEQFF. The CDR3 DNA follows: TGTTCCAGCAGCTTCGGGTTAAGCTCCTACAATGAGCAGTTCTTC.

The CDR3 here is CASSPRTTTGYTF. The CDR3 region has the DNA TGTGCCAGCTCACCCCGAACTACCACGGGCTACACCTTC. The chain carries TRBV18 and TRBJ1-2; the D is unclear. The CDR3 length is 13 residues. V lost 3 bases, J lost 8 bases, and 13 bases lay in between. Germline CDR1 and CDR2: KGHSH and LQKENI.

This rearrangement joins TRBV2 to TRBJ2-4; 7 bases fit TRBD1. The CDR3 is 13 residues long. The V gene's germline CDR1 is SNHLY and CDR2 FYNNEI. V was pared by 3 bases and J by 9 bases, with 5 bases of the junction left unmatched. CDR3 protein: CASSDRGQGIQYF. Here the CDR3 DNA reads TGTGCCAGCAGTGATAGGGGGCAAGGCATTCAGTACTTC.

This clone was seen a few times. The CDR3 reads CASRVTGGNTIYF. CDR3 in DNA: TGTGCCAGCAGGGTGACAGGAGGAAACACCATATATTTT. V usage is TRBV27 and J usage is TRBJ1-3, with D possibly TRBD1 on 6 matching bases. The CDR3 is made up of 13 amino acids. CDR1 and CDR2 from the germline V gene are MNHEY and SMNVEV (reference sequence). V shed 6 bases and J shed 4 bases, with 10 bases lying between them.

This chain links TRBV2 with TRBJ1-2; D unclear. Trimming took 2 bases from V and 8 from J, leaving 12 bases between them. The germline CDR1 and CDR2 sequences are SNHLY and FYNNEI. The CDR3 contains 13 residues. The CDR3 nucleotides are TGTGCCAGCAGTGAACGGGCGGGTTCCGGCTACACCTTC. Its translation is CASSERAGSGYTF.

The CDR3 spells CASSYSNPGQGYEQYF. The CDR3 DNA sequence: TGTGCCAGCAGTTACTCCAACCCGGGACAGGGCTACGAGCAGTACTTC. V and J are TRBV6-6 and TRBJ2-7; 9 nucleotides agree with TRBD1. This CDR3 comprises 16 residues. Germline loops: CDR1 MNHNY, CDR2 SVGAGI (reference sequence). V was clipped by 0 bases and J by 3 bases; unmatched bases: 6.

The chain recombines TRBV28 with TRBJ2-3, with a weak D call TRBD1 (6 bases). CDR3 size: 15 residues. V lost 6 bases and J lost 2, with 15 bases in between. Germline V gene lookup returns CDR1 MDHEN and CDR2 SYDVKM. The chain's CDR3 is CASSSQQGITDTQYF. Written as DNA, the CDR3 is TGTGCCAGCAGCAGTCAACAGGGTATCACAGATACGCAGTATTTT.

J is TRBJ2-7 and V is TRBV30, with D possibly TRBD1 on 5 matching bases. This CDR3 has 12 residues. The ends were cut back, 3 bases at V and 0 bases at J, with 6 bases in the middle. Germline-derived CDR1 and CDR2 are GTSNPN and SVGIG (reference sequence). CDR3 residues: CAWSRDSYEQYF. In DNA, the CDR3 is TGTGCCTGGAGCAGGGACTCCTACGAGCAGTACTTC.

The V and J genes are TRBV7-6 and TRBJ2-6, with D maybe TRBD1 (5 bases). Per germline, CDR1 SGHVS and CDR2 FNYEAQ. Trimming stripped 6 bases from V and 3 bases from J, with 18 bases between. The CDR3 has 17 residues. Written as DNA, the CDR3 is TGTGCCAGCAGTTCTGATCCTACAGGTGATGGGGCCAACGTCCTGACTTTC. This encodes CASSSDPTGDGANVLTF.

As regards this clone: Other nucleotide sequences from this sample produce the same CDR3. The rearrangement joins TRBV2 to TRBJ1-5, with D unresolved. The CDR3 runs to 14 residues. CDR1 is SNHLY and CDR2 is FYNNEI in the germline V gene. Trimming removed 2 bases at V and 0 bases at J, with 5 bases between. The CDR3 reads CASSENYSNQPQHF. CDR3 sequence (DNA): TGTGCCAGCAGTGAAAACTATAGCAATCAGCCCCAGCATTTT.

V usage is TRBV19 and J usage is TRBJ2-7; 7 bases are shared with TRBD1. V lost 3 bases to trimming and J lost 4 bases; unmatched junction nucleotides: 6. The CDR3 is 14 residues long. The germline V gene has CDR1 LNHDA and CDR2 SQIVND (reference sequence). The CDR3 bases are TGTGCCAGTAGTATCCGGGACAGCCAATACGAGCAGTACTTC. Translated: CASSIRDSQYEQYF.

The chain employs TRBV21-1 and TRBJ1-2. TRBV21-1 is flagged as a pseudogene. CDR3 size: 16 residues. Here the CDR3 reads CASSLCGGGSNYGYTF. As DNA, the CDR3 is TGTGCCAGCAGTCTCTGCGGGGGAGGGTCTAACTATGGCTACACCTTC.

This chain links TRBV2 with TRBJ2-7; D not certain. CDR1 SNHLY and CDR2 FYNNEI come from the germline V gene. The CDR3 is made up of 14 amino acids. V lost 6 bases and J 0 bases, leaving 12 bases between the germline ends. Here the CDR3 DNA reads TGTGCCAGCAGGGGCAGGCAGCCCTCCTACGAGCAGTACTTC. Encoded protein: CASRGRQPSYEQYF.